The subject of this entry is one T cell receptor beta chain. Its antigen is still unknown. Each CDR3 protein is one row after TCRdb ran MiXCR on the 5' RACE reads. The repertoire holds around 570,000 distinct CDR3 sequences, with 9.5% to 10% as singletons. The data stem from a study of identical twins. Study-wide results and caveats: Where out-of-frame alpha sequences were twin-shared, they showed excess low generation probability. The study reached conclusions through statistical analysis that was cross-sectional, not following the same donors.

The germline V gene encodes CDR1 MDHEN and CDR2 SYDVKM. V lost 3 bases to trimming and J lost 4 bases, with 13 bases between them. CDR3 length equals 16 residues. The data also belong to a second study, concerning yellow fever vaccine responses in identical twins.

This sequence joins TRBV28 and TRBJ1-6; TRBD1 might be the D (5 bases). This clonotype originated in a woman aged 18-29 years in good health. The specimen sequenced was PBMCs. The CDR3 spells CASSLPPGPYNSPLHF. In nucleotides, the CDR3 is TGTGCCAGCAGTTTGCCACCGGGACCGTATAATTCACCCCTCCACTTT.